This T cell receptor beta chain was obtained from a study of cytomegalovirus exposure and HLA in healthy donors. The donors gave bone marrow, and they were healthy. It was with 60 Vbeta and 13 Jbeta primers that the PCR ran. TCRdb's table, derived via immunoSEQ multiplex PCR, lists solely in-frame clones and lacks some. Here the sample table reports about 130,000 clones. V trimming: 3 bases; J trimming: 9 bases; junction bases outside the gene matches: 12. The CDR3 runs to 16 residues. CDR1 is KGHSH, CDR2 LQKENI, per germline. The J gene is TRBJ1-5, the V gene TRBV18; 9 nucleotides match TRBD1. The sequence derives from a man aged 35 to 55 in good health and CMV-seronegative. Material: PBMCs. This chain's CDR3 is CASSPDGTGIFGPQHF. For the CDR3, the DNA is TGTGCCAGCTCACCGGACGGGACAGGGATTTTCGGGCCCCAGCATTTT.